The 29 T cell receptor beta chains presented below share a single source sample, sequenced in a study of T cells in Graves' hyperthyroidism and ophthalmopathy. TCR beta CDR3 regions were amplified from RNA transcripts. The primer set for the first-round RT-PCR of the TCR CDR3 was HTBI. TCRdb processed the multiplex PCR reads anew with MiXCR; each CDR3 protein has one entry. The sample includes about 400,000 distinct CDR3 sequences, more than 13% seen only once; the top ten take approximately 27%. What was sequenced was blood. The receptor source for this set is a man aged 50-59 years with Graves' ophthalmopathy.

DNA of the CDR3: TGTGCCACCAGTGATTCGTACTCTGGAAACACCATATATTTT. This translates into CATSDSYSGNTIYF. The chain has TRBV24-1 and TRBJ1-3; D unresolved. The germline CDR1 and CDR2 sequences are KGHDR and SFDVKD. CDR3 length equals 14 residues. Deletions cut 2 bases from V and 0 bases from J, with 4 bases between.

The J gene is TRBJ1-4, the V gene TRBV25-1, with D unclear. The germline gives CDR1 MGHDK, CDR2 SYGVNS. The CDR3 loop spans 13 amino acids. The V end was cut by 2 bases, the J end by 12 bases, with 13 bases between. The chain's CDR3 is CASSENARMELFF. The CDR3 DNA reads TGTGCCAGCAGTGAAAATGCGAGAATGGAACTGTTTTTT.

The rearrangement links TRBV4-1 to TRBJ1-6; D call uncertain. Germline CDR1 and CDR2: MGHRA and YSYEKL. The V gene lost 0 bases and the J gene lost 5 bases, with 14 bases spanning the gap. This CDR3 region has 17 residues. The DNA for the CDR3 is TGCGCCAGCAGCCAAGATCCCAGCACAGCTAATAATTCACCCCTCCACTTT. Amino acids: CASSQDPSTANNSPLHF.

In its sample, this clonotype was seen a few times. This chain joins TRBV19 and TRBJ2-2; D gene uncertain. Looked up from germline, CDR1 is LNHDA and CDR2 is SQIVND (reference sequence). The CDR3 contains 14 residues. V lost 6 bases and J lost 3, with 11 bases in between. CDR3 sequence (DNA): TGTGCCAGTAGCAAATCTAGGGACACCGGGGAGCTGTTTTTT. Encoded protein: CASSKSRDTGELFF.

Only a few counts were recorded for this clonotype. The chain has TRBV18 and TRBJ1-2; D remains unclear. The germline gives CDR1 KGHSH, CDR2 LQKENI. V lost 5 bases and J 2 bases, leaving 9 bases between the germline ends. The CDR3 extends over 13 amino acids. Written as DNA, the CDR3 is TGTGCCAGCTCAGTGGCAGAAAACTATGGCTACACCTTC. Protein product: CASSVAENYGYTF.

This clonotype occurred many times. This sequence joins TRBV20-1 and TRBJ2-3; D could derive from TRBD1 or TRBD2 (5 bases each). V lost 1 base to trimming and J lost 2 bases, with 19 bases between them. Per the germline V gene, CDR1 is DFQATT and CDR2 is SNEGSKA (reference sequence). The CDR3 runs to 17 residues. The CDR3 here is CSARVFQGAGPTDTQYF. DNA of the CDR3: TGCAGTGCTAGAGTTTTTCAGGGAGCCGGGCCCACAGATACGCAGTATTTT.

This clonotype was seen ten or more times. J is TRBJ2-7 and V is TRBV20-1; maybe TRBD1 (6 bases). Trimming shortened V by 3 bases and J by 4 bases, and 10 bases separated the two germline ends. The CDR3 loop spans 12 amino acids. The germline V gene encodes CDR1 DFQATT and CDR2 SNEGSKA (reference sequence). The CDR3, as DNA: TGCAGTGCTAGCCGCCAGGGGTACGAGCAGTACTTC. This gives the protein CSASRQGYEQYF.

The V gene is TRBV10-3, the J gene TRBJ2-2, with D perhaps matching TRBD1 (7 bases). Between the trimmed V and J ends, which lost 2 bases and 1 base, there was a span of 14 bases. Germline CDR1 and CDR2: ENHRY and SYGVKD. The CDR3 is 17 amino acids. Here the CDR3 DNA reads TGTGCCATCAGTGAGGGGGGGACAGTGGGGAACACCGGGGAGCTGTTTTTT. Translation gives CAISEGGTVGNTGELFF.

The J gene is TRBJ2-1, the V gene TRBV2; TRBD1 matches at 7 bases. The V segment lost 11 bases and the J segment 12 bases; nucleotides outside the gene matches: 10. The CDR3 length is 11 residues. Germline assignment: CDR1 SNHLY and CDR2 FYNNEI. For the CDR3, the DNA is TGTGCCGTCCGGGACAGCCGGCGGCAGTTCTTC. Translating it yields CAVRDSRRQFF.

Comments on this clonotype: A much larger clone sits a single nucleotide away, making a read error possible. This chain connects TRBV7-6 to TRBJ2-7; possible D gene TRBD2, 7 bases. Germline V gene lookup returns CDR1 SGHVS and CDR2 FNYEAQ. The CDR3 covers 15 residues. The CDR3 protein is CVSSLGGGASYEQYF. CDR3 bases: TGTGTCAGCAGCTTAGGGGGGGGCGCCTCCTACGAGCAGTACTTC.

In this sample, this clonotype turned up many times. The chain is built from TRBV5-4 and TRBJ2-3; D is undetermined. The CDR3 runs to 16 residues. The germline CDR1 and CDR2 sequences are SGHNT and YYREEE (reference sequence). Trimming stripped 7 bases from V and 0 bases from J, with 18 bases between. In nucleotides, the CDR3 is TGTGCCAGCGGCGGCGCCGGAGTAGGCAGCACAGATACGCAGTATTTT. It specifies CASGGAGVGSTDTQYF.

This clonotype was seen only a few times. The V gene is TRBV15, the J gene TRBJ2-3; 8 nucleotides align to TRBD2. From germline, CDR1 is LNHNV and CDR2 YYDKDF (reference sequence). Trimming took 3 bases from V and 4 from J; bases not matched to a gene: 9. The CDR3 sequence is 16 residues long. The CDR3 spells CATSRGGAGEADTQYF. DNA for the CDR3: TGTGCCACCAGCAGGGGGGGAGCGGGAGAAGCAGATACGCAGTATTTT.

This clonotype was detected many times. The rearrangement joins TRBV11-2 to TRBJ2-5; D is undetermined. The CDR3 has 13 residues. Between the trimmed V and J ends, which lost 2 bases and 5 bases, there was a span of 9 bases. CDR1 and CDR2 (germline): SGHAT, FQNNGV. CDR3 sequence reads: CASSLRSRETQYF. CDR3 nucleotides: TGTGCCAGCAGCTTACGAAGCCGCGAGACCCAGTACTTC.

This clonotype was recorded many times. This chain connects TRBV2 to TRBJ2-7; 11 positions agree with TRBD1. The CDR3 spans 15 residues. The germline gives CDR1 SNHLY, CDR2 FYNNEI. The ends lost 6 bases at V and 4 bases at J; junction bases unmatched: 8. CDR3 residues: CASRSGTGGRYEQYF. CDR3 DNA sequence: TGTGCCAGCAGGTCCGGGACAGGGGGTCGGTACGAGCAGTACTTC.

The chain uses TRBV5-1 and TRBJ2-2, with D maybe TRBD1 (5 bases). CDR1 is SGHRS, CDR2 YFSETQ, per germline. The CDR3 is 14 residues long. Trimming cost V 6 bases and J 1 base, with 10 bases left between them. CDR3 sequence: CASILQENTGELFF. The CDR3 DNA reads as TGCGCCAGCATCCTACAGGAGAACACCGGGGAGCTGTTTTTT.

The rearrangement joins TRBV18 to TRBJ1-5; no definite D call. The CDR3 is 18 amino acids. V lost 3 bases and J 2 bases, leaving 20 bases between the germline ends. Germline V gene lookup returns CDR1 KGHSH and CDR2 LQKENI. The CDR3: CASSPPGLIKQGNQPQHF. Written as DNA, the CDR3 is TGTGCCAGCTCACCGCCGGGCCTAATAAAACAAGGCAATCAGCCCCAGCATTTT.

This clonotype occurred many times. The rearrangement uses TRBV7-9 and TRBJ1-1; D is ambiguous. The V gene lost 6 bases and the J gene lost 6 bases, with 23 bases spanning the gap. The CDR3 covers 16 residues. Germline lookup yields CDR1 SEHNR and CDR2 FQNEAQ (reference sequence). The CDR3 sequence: CASSSGVGSLGPEAFF. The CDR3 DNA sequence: TGTGCCAGCAGTTCCGGGGTGGGGTCCCTTGGACCTGAAGCTTTCTTT.

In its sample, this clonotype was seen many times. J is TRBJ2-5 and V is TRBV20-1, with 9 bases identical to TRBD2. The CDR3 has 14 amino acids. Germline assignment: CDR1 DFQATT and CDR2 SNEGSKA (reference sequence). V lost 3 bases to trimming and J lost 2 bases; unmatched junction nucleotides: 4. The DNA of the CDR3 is TGCAGTGCTAGTAGCGGGAGTGTACAAGAGACCCAGTACTTC. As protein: CSASSGSVQETQYF.

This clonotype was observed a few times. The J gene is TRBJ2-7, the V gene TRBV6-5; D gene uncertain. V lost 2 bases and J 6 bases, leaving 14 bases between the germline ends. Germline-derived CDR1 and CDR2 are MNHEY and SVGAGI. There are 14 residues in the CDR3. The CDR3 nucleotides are TGTGCCAGCAGTTACGGGAATCAAGGCTGCGAGCAGTACTTC. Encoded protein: CASSYGNQGCEQYF.

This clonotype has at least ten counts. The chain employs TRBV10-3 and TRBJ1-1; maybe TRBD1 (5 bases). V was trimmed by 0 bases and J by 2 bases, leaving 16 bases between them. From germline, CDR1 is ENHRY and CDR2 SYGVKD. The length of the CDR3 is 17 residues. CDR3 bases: TGTGCCATCAGTGAGTCGAATAGGGGCACCTTAAACACTGAAGCTTTCTTT. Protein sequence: CAISESNRGTLNTEAFF.

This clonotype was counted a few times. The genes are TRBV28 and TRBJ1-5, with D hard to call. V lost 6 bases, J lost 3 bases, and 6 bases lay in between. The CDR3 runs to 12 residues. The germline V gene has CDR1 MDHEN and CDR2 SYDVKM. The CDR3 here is CASRIANQPQHF. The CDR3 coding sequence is TGTGCCAGCAGGATAGCCAATCAGCCCCAGCATTTT.

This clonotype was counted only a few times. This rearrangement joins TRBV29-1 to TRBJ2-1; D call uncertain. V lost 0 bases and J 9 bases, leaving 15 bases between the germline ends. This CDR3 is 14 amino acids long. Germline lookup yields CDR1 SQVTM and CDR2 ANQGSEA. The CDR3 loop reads CSVEESSVGAEQFF. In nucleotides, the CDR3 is TGCAGCGTTGAAGAAAGTTCAGTAGGTGCTGAGCAGTTCTTC.

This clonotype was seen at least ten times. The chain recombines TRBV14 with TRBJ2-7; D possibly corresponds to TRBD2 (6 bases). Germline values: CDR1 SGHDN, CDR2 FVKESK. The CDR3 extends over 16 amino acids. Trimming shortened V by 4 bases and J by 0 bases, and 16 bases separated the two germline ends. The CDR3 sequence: CASSPGAGTDSYEQYF. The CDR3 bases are TGTGCCAGCAGCCCTGGGGCGGGGACGGACTCCTACGAGCAGTACTTC.

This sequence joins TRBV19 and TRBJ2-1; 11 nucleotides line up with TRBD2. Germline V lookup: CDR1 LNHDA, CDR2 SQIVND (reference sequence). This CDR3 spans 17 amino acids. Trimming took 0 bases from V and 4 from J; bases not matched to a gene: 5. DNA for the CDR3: TGTGCCAGTAGTATAGATCTAGGGACTAGCGGATACAATGAGCAGTTCTTC. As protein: CASSIDLGTSGYNEQFF.

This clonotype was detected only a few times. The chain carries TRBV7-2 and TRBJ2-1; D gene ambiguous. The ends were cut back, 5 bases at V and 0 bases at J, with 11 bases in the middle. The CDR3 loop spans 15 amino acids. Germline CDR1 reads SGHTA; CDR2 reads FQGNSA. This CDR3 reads CASSRGPRSYNEQFF. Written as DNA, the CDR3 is TGTGCCAGCAGCCGCGGCCCCCGCTCCTACAATGAGCAGTTCTTC. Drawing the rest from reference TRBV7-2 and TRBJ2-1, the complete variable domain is GAGVSQSPSNKVTEKGKDVELRCDPISGHTALYWYRQSLGQGLEFLIYFQGNSAPDKSGLPSDRFSAERTGGSVSTLTIQRTQQEDSAVYLCASSRGPRSYNEQFFGPGTRLTVL.

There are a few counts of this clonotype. This chain's CDR3 is CASSLGQQDEQYF. For the CDR3, the DNA is TGCGCCAGCAGCTTGGGACAGCAAGACGAGCAGTACTTC. The chain combines TRBV5-1 with TRBJ2-7; TRBD1 is a possible D gene (5 bases). Trimming removed 0 bases at V and 5 bases at J, with 9 bases between. The CDR3 is 13 amino acids. Per the germline V gene, CDR1 is SGHRS and CDR2 is YFSETQ.

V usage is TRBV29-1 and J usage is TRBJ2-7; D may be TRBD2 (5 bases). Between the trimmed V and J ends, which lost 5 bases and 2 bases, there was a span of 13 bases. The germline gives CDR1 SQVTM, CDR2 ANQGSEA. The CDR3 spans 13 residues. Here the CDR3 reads CSVRRETTYEQYF. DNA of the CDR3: TGCAGCGTTCGTAGGGAGACAACCTACGAGCAGTACTTC.

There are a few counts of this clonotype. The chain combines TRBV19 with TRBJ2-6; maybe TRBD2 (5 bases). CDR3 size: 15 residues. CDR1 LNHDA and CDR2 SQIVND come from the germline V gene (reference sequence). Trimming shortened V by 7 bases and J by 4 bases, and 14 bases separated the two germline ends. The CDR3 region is CASTPEGSGANVLTF. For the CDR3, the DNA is TGTGCCAGTACTCCCGAGGGTTCCGGGGCCAACGTCCTGACTTTC.

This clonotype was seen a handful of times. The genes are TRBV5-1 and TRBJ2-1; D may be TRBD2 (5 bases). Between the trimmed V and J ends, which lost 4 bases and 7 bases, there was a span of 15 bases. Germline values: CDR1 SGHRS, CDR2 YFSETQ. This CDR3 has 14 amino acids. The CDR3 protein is CASSQELGINEQFF. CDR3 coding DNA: TGCGCCAGCAGCCAAGAACTAGGGATTAATGAGCAGTTCTTC.